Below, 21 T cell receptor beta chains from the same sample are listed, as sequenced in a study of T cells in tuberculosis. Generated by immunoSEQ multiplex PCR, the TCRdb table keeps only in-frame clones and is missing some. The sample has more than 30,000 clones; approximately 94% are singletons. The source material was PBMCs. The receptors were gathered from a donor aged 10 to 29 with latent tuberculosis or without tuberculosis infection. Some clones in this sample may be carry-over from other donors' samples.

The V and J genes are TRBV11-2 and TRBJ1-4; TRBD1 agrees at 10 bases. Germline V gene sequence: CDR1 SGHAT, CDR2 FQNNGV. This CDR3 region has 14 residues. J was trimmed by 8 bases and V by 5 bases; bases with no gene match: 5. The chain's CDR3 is CASSLRGQGEKLFF. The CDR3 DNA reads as TGTGCCAGCAGCCTGCGGGGACAGGGGGAAAAACTGTTTTTT.

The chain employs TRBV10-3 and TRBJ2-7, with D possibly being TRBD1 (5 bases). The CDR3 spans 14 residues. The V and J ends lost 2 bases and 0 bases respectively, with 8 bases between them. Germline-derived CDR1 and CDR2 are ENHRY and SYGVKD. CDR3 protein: CAISEATGSYEQYF. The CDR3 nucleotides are TGTGCCATCAGTGAGGCTACAGGCTCCTACGAGCAGTACTTC.

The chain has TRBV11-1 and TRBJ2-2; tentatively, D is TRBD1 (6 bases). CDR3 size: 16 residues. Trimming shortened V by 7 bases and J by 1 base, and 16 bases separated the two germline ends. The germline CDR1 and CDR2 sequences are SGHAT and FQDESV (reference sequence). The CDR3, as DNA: TGTGCCAGCAAAGAGGCCAGGGACAAGAACACCGGGGAGCTGTTTTTT. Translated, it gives CASKEARDKNTGELFF.

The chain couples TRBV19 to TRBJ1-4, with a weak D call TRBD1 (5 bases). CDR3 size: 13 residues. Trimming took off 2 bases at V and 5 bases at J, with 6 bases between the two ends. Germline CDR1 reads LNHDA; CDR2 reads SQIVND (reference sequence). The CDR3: CASSISGNEKLFF. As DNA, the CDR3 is TGTGCCAGTAGTATATCAGGGAATGAAAAACTGTTTTTT. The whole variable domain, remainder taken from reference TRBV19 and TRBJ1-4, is DGGITQSPKYLFRKEGQNVTLSCEQNLNHDAMYWYRQDPGQGLRLIYYSQIVNDFQKGDIAEGYSVSREKKESFPLTVTSAQKNPTAFYLCASSISGNEKLFFGSGTQLSVL.

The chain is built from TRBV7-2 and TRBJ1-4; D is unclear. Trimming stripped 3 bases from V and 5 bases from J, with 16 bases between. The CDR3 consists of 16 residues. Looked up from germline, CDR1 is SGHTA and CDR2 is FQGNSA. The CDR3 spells CASSFIPGSGNEKLFF. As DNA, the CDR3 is TGTGCCAGCAGCTTCATTCCGGGGTCAGGAAATGAAAAACTGTTTTTT. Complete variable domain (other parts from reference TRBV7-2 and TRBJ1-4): GAGVSQSPSNKVTEKGKDVELRCDPISGHTALYWYRQSLGQGLEFLIYFQGNSAPDKSGLPSDRFSAERTGGSVSTLTIQRTQQEDSAVYLCASSFIPGSGNEKLFFGSGTQLSVL.

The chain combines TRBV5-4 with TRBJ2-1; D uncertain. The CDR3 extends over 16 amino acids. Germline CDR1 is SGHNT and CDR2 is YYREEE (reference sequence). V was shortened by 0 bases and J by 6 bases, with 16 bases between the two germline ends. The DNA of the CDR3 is TGTGCCAGCAGCTTGGATTATTTGAGCTCGAGCAATGAGCAGTTCTTC. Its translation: CASSLDYLSSSNEQFF.

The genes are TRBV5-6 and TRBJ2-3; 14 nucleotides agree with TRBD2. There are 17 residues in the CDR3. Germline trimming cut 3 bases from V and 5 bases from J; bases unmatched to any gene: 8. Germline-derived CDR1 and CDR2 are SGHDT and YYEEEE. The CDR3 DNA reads TGTGCCAGCAGCTCCCCGGGACTAGCGGGGGAAGTAGATACGCAGTATTTT. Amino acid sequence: CASSSPGLAGEVDTQYF.

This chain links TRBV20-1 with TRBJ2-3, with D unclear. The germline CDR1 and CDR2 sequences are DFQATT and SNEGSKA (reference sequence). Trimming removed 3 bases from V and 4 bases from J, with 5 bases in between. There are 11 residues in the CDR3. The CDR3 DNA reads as TGCAGTGCTAGTCTGTCAGATACGCAGTATTTT. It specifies CSASLSDTQYF.

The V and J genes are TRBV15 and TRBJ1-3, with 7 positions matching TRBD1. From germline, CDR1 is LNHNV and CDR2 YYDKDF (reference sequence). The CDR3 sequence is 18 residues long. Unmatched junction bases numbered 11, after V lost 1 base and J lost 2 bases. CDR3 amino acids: CATSRVTGVLVTGNTIYF. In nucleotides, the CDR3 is TGTGCCACCAGCAGAGTTACAGGGGTGTTGGTTACTGGAAACACCATATATTTT.

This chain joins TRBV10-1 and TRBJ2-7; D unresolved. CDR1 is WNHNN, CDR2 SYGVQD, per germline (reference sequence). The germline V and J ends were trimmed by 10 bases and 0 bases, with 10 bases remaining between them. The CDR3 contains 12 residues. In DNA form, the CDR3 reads TGCGCCACCTCTAGGAGCTCCTACGAGCAGTACTTC. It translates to CATSRSSYEQYF.

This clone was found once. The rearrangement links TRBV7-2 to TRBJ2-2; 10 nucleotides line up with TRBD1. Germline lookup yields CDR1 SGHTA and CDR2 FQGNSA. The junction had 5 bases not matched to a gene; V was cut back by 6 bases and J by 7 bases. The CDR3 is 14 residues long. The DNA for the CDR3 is TGTGCCAGCAGGGACAGGGGGGTTATCGGGGAGCTGTTTTTT. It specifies CASRDRGVIGELFF.

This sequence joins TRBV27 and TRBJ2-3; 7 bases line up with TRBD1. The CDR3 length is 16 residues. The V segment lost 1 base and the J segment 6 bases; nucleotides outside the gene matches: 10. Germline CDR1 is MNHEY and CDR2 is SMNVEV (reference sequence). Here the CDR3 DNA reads TGTGCCAGCAGTTTATTACGAGGGGGCGCAGGGGATACGCAGTATTTT. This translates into CASSLLRGGAGDTQYF.

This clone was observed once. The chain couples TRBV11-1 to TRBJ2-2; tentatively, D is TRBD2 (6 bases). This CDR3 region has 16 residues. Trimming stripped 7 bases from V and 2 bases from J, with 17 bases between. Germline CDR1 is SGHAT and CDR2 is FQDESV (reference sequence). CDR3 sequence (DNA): TGTGCCAGCACCCCCCCCGGAGGGGACAACACCGGGGAGCTGTTTTTT. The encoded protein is CASTPPGGDNTGELFF.

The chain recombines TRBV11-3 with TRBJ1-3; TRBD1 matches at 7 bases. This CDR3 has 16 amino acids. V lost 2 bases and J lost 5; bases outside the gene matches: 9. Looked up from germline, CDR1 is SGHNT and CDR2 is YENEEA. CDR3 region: CASSLIRRGDRNTIYF. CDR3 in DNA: TGTGCCAGCAGCTTAATCCGCAGGGGGGATCGAAACACCATATATTTT. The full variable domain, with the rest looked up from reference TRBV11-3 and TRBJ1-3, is EAGVVQSPRYKIIEKKQPVAFWCNPISGHNTLYWYLQNLGQGPELLIRYENEEAVDDSQLPKDRFSAERLKGVDSTLKIQPAELGDSAVYLCASSLIRRGDRNTIYFGEGSWLTVV.

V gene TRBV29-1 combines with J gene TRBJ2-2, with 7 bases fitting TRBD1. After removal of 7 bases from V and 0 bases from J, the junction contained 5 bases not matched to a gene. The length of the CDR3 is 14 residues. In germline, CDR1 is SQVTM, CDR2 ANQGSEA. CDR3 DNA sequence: TGCAGCGCAAGGGACAGATCGAACACCGGGGAGCTGTTTTTT. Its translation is CSARDRSNTGELFF.

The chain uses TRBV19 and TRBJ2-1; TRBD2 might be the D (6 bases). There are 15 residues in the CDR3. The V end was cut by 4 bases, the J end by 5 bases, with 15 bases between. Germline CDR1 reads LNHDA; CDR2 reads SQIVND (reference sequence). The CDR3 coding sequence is TGTGCCAGTAGTAGTCCGGGGGAAGGTGACAATGAGCAGTTCTTC. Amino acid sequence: CASSSPGEGDNEQFF. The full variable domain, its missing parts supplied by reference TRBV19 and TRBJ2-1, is DGGITQSPKYLFRKEGQNVTLSCEQNLNHDAMYWYRQDPGQGLRLIYYSQIVNDFQKGDIAEGYSVSREKKESFPLTVTSAQKNPTAFYLCASSSPGEGDNEQFFGPGTRLTVL.

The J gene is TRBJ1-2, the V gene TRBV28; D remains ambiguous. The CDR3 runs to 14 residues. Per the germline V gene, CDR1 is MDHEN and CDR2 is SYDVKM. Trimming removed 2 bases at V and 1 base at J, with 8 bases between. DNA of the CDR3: TGTGCCAGCAGTTTAGTCGGGGTTAACTATGGCTACACCTTC. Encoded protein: CASSLVGVNYGYTF.

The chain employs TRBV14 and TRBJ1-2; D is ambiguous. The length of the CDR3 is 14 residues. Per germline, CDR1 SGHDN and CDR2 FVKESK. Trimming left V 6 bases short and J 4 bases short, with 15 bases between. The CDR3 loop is CASRQSGSLYGYTF. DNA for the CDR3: TGTGCCAGCAGACAATCCGGGTCCCTCTATGGCTACACCTTC.

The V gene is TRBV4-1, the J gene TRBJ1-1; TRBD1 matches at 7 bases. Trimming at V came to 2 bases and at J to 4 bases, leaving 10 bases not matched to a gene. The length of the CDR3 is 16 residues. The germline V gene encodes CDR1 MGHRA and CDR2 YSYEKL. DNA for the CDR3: TGCGCCAGCAGCCAACGAGGGACAGAGAGGGGCACTGAAGCTTTCTTT. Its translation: CASSQRGTERGTEAFF.

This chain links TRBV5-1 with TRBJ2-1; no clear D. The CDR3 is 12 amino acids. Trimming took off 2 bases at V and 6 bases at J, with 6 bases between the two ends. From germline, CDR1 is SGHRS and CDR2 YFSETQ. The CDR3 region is CASSFPGNEQFF. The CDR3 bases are TGCGCCAGCAGCTTCCCCGGCAATGAGCAGTTCTTC.

The CDR3, as DNA: TGTGCCAGCAGCATCGGGACAGAGTACGAGCAGTACGTC. Translated: CASSIGTEYEQYV. The chain joins TRBV7-2 to TRBJ2-7; 7 bases fit TRBD1. Germline values: CDR1 SGHTA, CDR2 FQGNSA. This CDR3 region has 13 residues. The trim removed 5 bases at V and 4 bases at J, leaving 5 bases unmatched.